This TCR beta chain came from a study of beta chain features in type 1 diabetes (dated by TCRdb to 2016 to 2019). Study-wide context: Mean age, gender distribution, total cell number and subset yield did not differ between patients and healthy donors. A total of roughly 100 million sorted cells were examined across all samples, and RNA yield correlated strongly with the number of cells per subset. Regulatory and stem cell-like memory subsets were obtained from only 8 patients and roughly 8 healthy donors, while naive and central memory subsets were obtained from all 30 or so donors. In the study, recently diagnosed type 1 diabetes patients and matched healthy donors were compared on the TCRB repertoires of their sorted circulating CD4+ T cell subsets.

The High Capacity cDNA Reverse Transcription Kit was used to reverse transcribe all of the isolated RNA, meaning that expressed TCRB transcripts were what got sequenced. Naive, central memory and regulatory T cell samples underwent deep immunoSEQ sequencing, averaging around 3.9 million total reads per sample. Sorted cells were lysed in RLT buffer, and RNA was extracted using DNase-treated RNeasy Micro or Mini kits according to cell number. To prevent cross-contamination, every cell subset was processed on its own, while patient and healthy donor samples were processed together. Using the immunoSEQ multiplex PCR, TCRB sequences were amplified from cDNA into 87-bp fragments spanning the CDR3 region. The amplicons were sequenced using the Illumina HiSeq platform. In the authors' own workflow: PCR bias was computationally corrected using synthetic template baselines, reads within Hamming distance 2 were collapsed, and singletons that could not be merged were discarded. Reads were aligned to IMGT to assign V, D and J genes, CDR3 length, and insertions or deletions at six rearrangement sites. Within each subset, clonotype counts were normalized to the number of sorted cells before true diversity and Gini coefficients were calculated with the tcR R package. The overlap coefficient, calculated on TCRB nucleotide sequences, was used to quantify repertoire sharing. As a proxy for the pre-selection repertoire, out-of-frame TCRB sequences from naive cells were analyzed. Sourced from immuneACCESS, this table was stored by TCRdb with only in-frame sequences that have V and J called. A share of the clones is absent; for the studies checked, an unresolved V gene accounts for under half, and the remainder has no known explanation. For V, J and clone size, that table is used; D and trimming come from the DNA. This sample lists about 340,000 clones; 13% were detected once. 0.015% of the sample is taken by the ten largest.

Ends trimmed: V by 5 bases, J by 5 bases; bases unmatched to a gene: 7. Taken from the germline V gene (reference sequence), the CDR1 and CDR2 loops are WNHNN and SYGVQD. The CDR3 covers 14 residues, taking in both the cysteine and the phenylalanine. The sequence is cut down to CDR3 DNA, 42 bases in frame from base 1. Comment on this clone: Its antigen target is currently unknown. There are no base qualities to consult, and no much larger clone falls within one base.

Summary of the overall study and its limitations: Type 1 diabetes patients showed a moderate but significant shortening of TCRB CDR3 length in all four CD4+ subsets. PCR might favor shorter templates, but patient and control samples were amplified and corrected together, so any skew would affect both groups equally. Because the HLA sub-analyses included only small numbers of individuals, any influence of HLA type on TCRB rearrangement was left unresolved. At VDJ recombination sites, type 1 diabetes patients had fewer insertions and more deleted nucleotides, which implies abnormalities in thymic rearrangement. The naive, central memory and regulatory TCRB repertoires appeared to resemble one another more closely among patients than among healthy donors. Because cDNA was sequenced instead of genomic DNA, highly expressing activated cells could be over-represented, though the groups showed no difference in activation or CD3 levels.

From each donor, a single peripheral blood sample of approximately 120 mL on average was drawn into heparinised tubes. A BD FACSAria II and a panel including CD45RO, CCR7, CD25, CD127, CD95 and CD27 were used to sort naive, central memory, regulatory and stem cell-like memory CD4+ T cells. All sorted populations exceeded 98% purity. PBMCs were isolated immediately by Lymphoprep density gradient centrifugation and stained directly without culture. To minimize batch effects, samples were stained and sorted in pairs, one healthy donor with one patient per experiment. This receptor was taken from a woman younger than 30 with type 1 diabetes. This chain joins TRBV10-1 to TRBJ2-3; 7 central bases correspond to TRBD2. The sequencing sample was made of naive CD4+ T cells from blood. Reading the label with the study, this specimen's cell subset or site is: true naive CD4+ T cells. The sequence in DNA is TGCGCCAGCAGTCCAAGCGGGGAAAGAGATACGCAGTATTTT. Its translation is CASSPSGERDTQYF.